What follows are 18 T cell receptor beta chains derived from one specimen sequenced in a study of response to subunit inactivated influenza vaccine. MiXCR, run by TCRdb on the RT-PCR reads, gives a single entry per CDR3 protein. The repertoire holds hundreds of thousands of distinct CDR3 sequences, more than 11% seen once, with 6% to 7% in the top ten. This sample comprised PBMCs from blood, obtained less than 15 days before vaccination. The receptor set was obtained from a man aged 45-65 years who received an inactivated influenza vaccine.

The chain links TRBV12-3 or TRBV12-4 to TRBJ2-1, with 9 positions matching TRBD1. Trimming at V came to 5 bases and at J to 3 bases, leaving 8 bases not matched to a gene. The CDR3 runs 16 residues. The CDR3 sequence: CASSGGTGNFYNEQFF. DNA for the CDR3: TGTGCCAGCAGTGGAGGGACAGGGAACTTCTACAATGAGCAGTTCTTC.

In its sample, this clonotype was seen many times. The V gene is TRBV2, the J gene TRBJ2-1; D gene unclear. V was pared by 10 bases and J by 0 bases, with 16 bases between. The germline gives CDR1 SNHLY, CDR2 FYNNEI. The CDR3 has 15 amino acids. CDR3 sequence: CATLRAASSYNEQFF. Written as DNA, the CDR3 is TGTGCCACCTTACGGGCTGCTAGCTCCTACAATGAGCAGTTCTTC.

V usage is TRBV5-1 and J usage is TRBJ2-3; 8 nucleotides align to TRBD1. The CDR3 is made up of 18 amino acids. Germline-derived CDR1 and CDR2 are SGHRS and YFSETQ. V shed 2 bases and J 3 bases; nucleotides not matched to a gene: 14. Here the CDR3 DNA reads TGCGCCAGCAGCTTAGGCCCGGCGGCAGGGGGCCTGACAGATACGCAGTATTTT. Protein: CASSLGPAAGGLTDTQYF.

In this sample, this clonotype turned up many times. The chain uses TRBV29-1 and TRBJ1-2; D is possibly TRBD1 (6 bases). The CDR3 has 12 residues. Trimming stripped 2 bases from V and 8 bases from J, with 12 bases between. The germline CDR1 and CDR2 sequences are SQVTM and ANQGSEA. The CDR3 spells CSVELRGSGYTF. CDR3 nucleotides: TGCAGCGTTGAACTCAGGGGTTCGGGCTACACCTTC.

This clonotype was seen many times. J is TRBJ2-3 and V is TRBV29-1; D might be TRBD1 or TRBD2, each matching 5 bases. This CDR3 has 14 residues. CDR1 is SQVTM and CDR2 is ANQGSEA in the germline V gene. V was shortened by 7 bases and J by 4 bases, with 18 bases between the two germline ends. CDR3 sequence: CSASGTTSADTQYF. CDR3 nucleotide sequence: TGCAGCGCTTCCGGGACGACCTCCGCAGATACGCAGTATTTT.

CDR3 DNA sequence: TGTGCCAGCAGCCCCCGGTATAGCGGGAGCACAGATACGCAGTATTTT. Translating gives CASSPRYSGSTDTQYF. The chain recombines TRBV7-2 with TRBJ2-3; TRBD2 aligns across 7 bases. The trim removed 5 bases at V and 0 bases at J, leaving 8 bases unmatched. Germline loops: CDR1 SGHTA, CDR2 FQGNSA. The length of the CDR3 is 16 residues. The full variable domain, its missing parts supplied by reference TRBV7-2 and TRBJ2-3, is GAGVSQSPSNKVTEKGKDVELRCDPISGHTALYWYRQSLGQGLEFLIYFQGNSAPDKSGLPSDRFSAERTGGSVSTLTIQRTQQEDSAVYLCASSPRYSGSTDTQYFGPGTRLTVL.

This clonotype was detected ten times or more. The CDR3 here is CSARDTQGPHYGYTF. Written as DNA, the CDR3 is TGCAGTGCTAGAGATACACAGGGACCCCACTATGGCTACACCTTC. The chain has TRBV20-1 and TRBJ1-2; D is perhaps TRBD1 (6 bases). The germline V gene encodes CDR1 DFQATT and CDR2 SNEGSKA (reference sequence). CDR3 length: 15 residues. V was pared by 0 bases and J by 3 bases, with 14 bases between.

This clonotype came up a few times. V gene TRBV12-3 or TRBV12-4 combines with J gene TRBJ1-1; D unclear. V was shortened by 6 bases and J by 2 bases, with 13 bases between the two germline ends. This CDR3 region has 14 residues. CDR3: CASRKWELNTEAFF. The CDR3 DNA sequence: TGTGCCAGCAGAAAGTGGGAGCTTAACACTGAAGCTTTCTTT.

In DNA, the CDR3 is TGCAGTGCTAGAGGAGAAGGACGAGAGACCCAGTACTTC. The encoded protein is CSARGEGRETQYF. The rearrangement joins TRBV20-1 to TRBJ2-5; D call uncertain. V was cut by 1 base and J by 4 bases, with 10 bases left in between. The CDR3 contains 13 residues. Per germline, CDR1 DFQATT and CDR2 SNEGSKA (reference sequence).

At least ten counts were recorded for this clonotype. The V and J genes are TRBV20-1 and TRBJ2-1; TRBD2 aligns across 10 bases. The CDR3 is 14 amino acids. The trim removed 3 bases at V and 5 bases at J, leaving 4 bases unmatched. CDR1 is DFQATT, CDR2 SNEGSKA, per germline (reference sequence). Here the CDR3 DNA reads TGCAGTGCTAGGTCTCTAGCGGGGGACAATGAGCAGTTCTTC. Its protein product is CSARSLAGDNEQFF.

The CDR3 sequence is CSARDVGYTEAFF. The DNA for the CDR3 is TGCAGTGCTAGAGATGTGGGGTACACTGAAGCTTTCTTT. This chain uses TRBV20-1 with TRBJ1-1; D gene ambiguous. Germline values: CDR1 DFQATT, CDR2 SNEGSKA (reference sequence). This CDR3 is 13 amino acids long. V gave up 0 bases and J gave up 3 bases, with 8 bases separating them.

This clonotype showed up many times. The rearrangement joins TRBV6-1 to TRBJ1-4, with 10 bases fitting TRBD1. V lost 5 bases and J lost 6; bases outside the gene matches: 3. The germline V gene encodes CDR1 MNHNS and CDR2 SASEGT. CDR3 length equals 14 residues. CDR3 nucleotide sequence: TGTGCCAGCAGTCGGGACAGGGGTGATGAAAAACTGTTTTTT. Amino acid sequence: CASSRDRGDEKLFF.

This clonotype was observed a few times. This chain links TRBV5-1 with TRBJ2-5; D remains ambiguous. Germline loops: CDR1 SGHRS, CDR2 YFSETQ. V shed 0 bases and J shed 4 bases, with 7 bases lying between them. This CDR3 is 13 amino acids long. CDR3 amino acids: CASSLVARETQYF. The CDR3, as DNA: TGCGCCAGCAGCTTGGTGGCAAGAGAGACCCAGTACTTC.

At least ten counts were recorded for this clonotype. The chain links TRBV12-3 or TRBV12-4 to TRBJ1-6; no clear D gene. Trimming removed 0 bases at V and 0 bases at J, with 6 bases between. The CDR3 consists of 16 residues. In nucleotides, the CDR3 is TGTGCCAGCAGTTTAGCTAAAAGCTCCTATAATTCACCCCTCCACTTT. This sequence encodes CASSLAKSSYNSPLHF.

The V and J genes are TRBV18 and TRBJ2-7; 10 bases agree with TRBD1. V shed 3 bases and J 2 bases; nucleotides not matched to a gene: 13. The CDR3 has 18 amino acids. Per germline, CDR1 KGHSH and CDR2 LQKENI. CDR3 in DNA: TGTGCCAGCTCACCGAAGCGGGACAGGGGAACTATCACCTACGAGCAGTACTTC. Its translation is CASSPKRDRGTITYEQYF.

The V and J genes are TRBV5-1 and TRBJ2-5, with D possibly being TRBD1 (5 bases). The CDR3 has 13 residues. Germline V lookup: CDR1 SGHRS, CDR2 YFSETQ. V lost 5 bases to trimming and J lost 3 bases, with 11 bases between them. This CDR3 reads CASRNPGKETQYF. CDR3 in DNA: TGCGCCAGCAGGAATCCAGGGAAAGAGACCCAGTACTTC.

This chain links TRBV27 with TRBJ2-7; D is possibly TRBD1 (6 bases). From germline, CDR1 is MNHEY and CDR2 SMNVEV (reference sequence). V lost 5 bases and J lost 2, with 16 bases in between. The CDR3 loop spans 15 amino acids. As DNA, the CDR3 is TGTGCCAGCAGTAAGACAGGAGTAAATACCTACGAGCAGTACTTC. It codes for CASSKTGVNTYEQYF.

The chain combines TRBV4-1 with TRBJ1-4, with 9 positions matching TRBD1. J gave up 0 bases and V 4 bases, and 9 bases lay outside the gene matches. The germline gives CDR1 MGHRA, CDR2 YSYEKL. This CDR3 comprises 18 residues. This CDR3 reads CASSRGQGTSPTNEKLFF. The CDR3 DNA sequence: TGCGCCAGCAGCCGCGGACAGGGGACTTCGCCAACTAATGAAAAACTGTTTTTT.